Listed here are 25 T cell receptor beta chains from one sample, sequenced in a study of shared clonotypes between healthy human individuals. Profiled with immunoSEQ multiplex PCR; TCRdb holds only in-frame clones, not every one. This table holds approximately 1,000,000 clones, roughly 74% found once. The specimen was memory CD4+ T cells from PBMCs. Subset: CD45RA-negative fraction. The source of these receptors is a man between 18 and 29 years old in good health. Some clones in this sample may be carry-over from other donors' samples.

Points on this clone: The junction departs from germline at one end; a sequencing error may be responsible. V usage is TRBV25-1 and J usage is TRBJ1-2; maybe TRBD1 (5 bases). This CDR3 contains 13 residues. Germline assignment: CDR1 MGHDK and CDR2 SYGVNS. The CDR3 DNA sequence: TGTGCCAGCAGGCAAACTTCCGGGGCAGTGAGGGCCTTC. Translated: CASRQTSGAVRAF.

The DNA of the CDR3 is TGTGCCAGCAGCTTAATGGTGGCGGCCCCCTACGAGCAGTACTTC. Translation: CASSLMVAAPYEQYF. The rearrangement links TRBV7-2 to TRBJ2-7; no definite D call. V gave up 2 bases and J gave up 2 bases, with 13 bases separating them. CDR1 is SGHTA and CDR2 is FQGNSA in the germline V gene. The CDR3 has 15 residues.

CDR3 region: CASSQSLGHQYEQYF. CDR3 DNA: TGTGCCAGCAGCCAATCCTTGGGACACCAATACGAGCAGTACTTC. The chain carries TRBV4-2 and TRBJ2-7; D is perhaps TRBD1 (6 bases). This CDR3 is 15 amino acids long. Germline lookup yields CDR1 LGHNA and CDR2 YNFKEQ. The V end lost 2 bases, the J end lost 4 bases, and 15 bases lay between the germline ends.

Regarding this clone: A much larger clonotype is one base distant, so this may be a read error. The identical CDR3 is also encoded by other nucleotide sequences in the sample. The V call is TRBV4-3, the J call TRBJ1-1; D not certain. There are 13 residues in the CDR3. Trimming took off 0 bases at V and 2 bases at J, with 4 bases between the two ends. The germline V gene has CDR1 LGHNA and CDR2 YSLEER. The CDR3 region is CASSQDRNTEAFF. The CDR3, as DNA: TGCGCCAGCAGCCAAGACAGAAACACTGAAGCTTTCTTT.

The chain has TRBV6-6 and TRBJ1-2; a possible D gene is TRBD1 (6 bases). This CDR3 has 16 amino acids. V gave up 4 bases and J gave up 7 bases, with 22 bases separating them. Germline loops: CDR1 MNHNY, CDR2 SVGAGI (reference sequence). Here the CDR3 reads CASSSGLRGSTPGYTF. In DNA form, the CDR3 reads TGTGCCAGCAGTTCCGGGCTCAGGGGCTCAACTCCTGGCTACACCTTC.

The count of this clone is one. This chain connects TRBV11-2 to TRBJ2-3, with TRBD2 as a possible D gene (5 bases). From germline, CDR1 is SGHAT and CDR2 FQNNGV. The CDR3 has 15 residues. The ends were cut back, 2 bases at V and 2 bases at J, with 11 bases in the middle. CDR3 sequence (DNA): TGTGCCAGCAGCTTACGGTCGGGGATCACAGATACGCAGTATTTT. Translated, it gives CASSLRSGITDTQYF. Full variable domain (outside the CDR3, taken from reference TRBV11-2 and TRBJ2-3): EAGVAQSPRYKIIEKRQSVAFWCNPISGHATLYWYQQILGQGPKLLIQFQNNGVVDDSQLPKDRFSAERLKGVDSTLKIQPAKLEDSAVYLCASSLRSGITDTQYFGPGTRLTVL.

This clone was seen more than once but under ten times. V and J are TRBV28 and TRBJ1-5; D possibly corresponds to TRBD1 (5 bases). The V end lost 6 bases, the J end lost 3 bases, and 18 bases lay between the germline ends. Germline V lookup: CDR1 MDHEN, CDR2 SYDVKM. The CDR3 extends over 16 amino acids. CDR3 nucleotide sequence: TGTGCCAGCAGCCCGAGCTTTGGGGCGAACAATCAGCCCCAGCATTTT. This gives the protein CASSPSFGANNQPQHF.

V is TRBV6-5 and J is TRBJ2-7; unclear D gene. V was cut by 2 bases and J by 3 bases, with 8 bases left in between. From germline, CDR1 is MNHEY and CDR2 SVGAGI. The CDR3 length is 13 residues. The CDR3 coding sequence is TGTGCCAGCAGTTACCGAGAAGACTACGAGCAGTACTTC. Protein: CASSYREDYEQYF.

The chain employs TRBV10-3 and TRBJ1-2; unclear D gene. CDR1 is ENHRY, CDR2 SYGVKD, per germline. Trimming took off 3 bases at V and 8 bases at J, with 13 bases between the two ends. The CDR3 runs 13 residues. This CDR3 reads CAISEGSPVGYTF. CDR3 nucleotide sequence: TGTGCCATCAGTGAAGGGTCCCCCGTAGGCTACACCTTC.

The genes are TRBV2 and TRBJ1-2; 10 positions match TRBD1. V lost 6 bases, J lost 4 bases, and 5 bases stayed unmatched. The CDR3 length is 14 residues. Germline V gene sequence: CDR1 SNHLY, CDR2 FYNNEI. The CDR3 reads CASRGRTGGYGYTF. The CDR3 nucleotides read TGTGCCAGCAGGGGTAGGACAGGGGGCTATGGCTACACCTTC. The full variable domain, in which reference TRBV2 and TRBJ1-2 provide the parts outside the CDR3, is EPEVTQTPSHQVTQMGQEVILRCVPISNHLYFYWYRQILGQKVEFLVSFYNNEISEKSEIFDDQFSVERPDGSNFTLKIRSTKLEDSAMYFCASRGRTGGYGYTFGSGTRLTVV.

As for this clone: One junction end does not reproduce the germline sequence, and a read error may be involved. The genes are TRBV7-3 and TRBJ2-7, with 9 positions matching TRBD2. This CDR3 spans 14 amino acids. Germline CDR1 reads SGHTA; CDR2 reads FQGTGA. In DNA, the CDR3 is TGTGCCAGCAGCGTAACTGCGGGAGGGCACGAGCAGTACTTC. It encodes CASSVTAGGHEQYF.

V and J are TRBV29-1 and TRBJ2-7; 11 bases are a match to TRBD2. Germline V CDR1 and CDR2: SQVTM, ANQGSEA. The CDR3 length is 17 residues. The junction had 11 bases not matched to a gene; V was cut back by 4 bases and J by 0 bases. CDR3 in amino acids: CSVAGTSGQKSSYEQYF. As DNA, the CDR3 is TGCAGCGTTGCAGGGACTAGCGGACAAAAAAGCTCCTACGAGCAGTACTTC.

The chain uses TRBV6-6 and TRBJ1-1; possible D gene TRBD1, 6 bases. Germline loops: CDR1 MNHNY, CDR2 SVGAGI (reference sequence). Trimming stripped 7 bases from V and 1 base from J, with 19 bases between. The CDR3 is 16 residues long. The CDR3 DNA reads as TGTGCCAGCACCACCCACGCAGGGGCGGGGAACACTGAAGCTTTCTTT. It is translated as CASTTHAGAGNTEAFF.

V usage is TRBV18 and J usage is TRBJ1-2; no clear D. Germline CDR1 KGHSH, CDR2 LQKENI. The germline V and J ends were trimmed by 2 bases and 3 bases, with 10 bases remaining between them. The CDR3 extends over 14 amino acids. For the CDR3, the DNA is TGTGCCAGCTCACCATATGAGGATTACTATGGCTACACCTTC. Its translation: CASSPYEDYYGYTF.

There are a few counts of this clone. J is TRBJ1-1 and V is TRBV4-2; D gene unclear. Trimming took 2 bases from V and 1 from J, leaving 14 bases between them. Germline V gene lookup returns CDR1 LGHNA and CDR2 YNFKEQ. The CDR3 runs to 16 residues. This CDR3 is CASSQRQAVRNTEAFF. Written as DNA, the CDR3 is TGTGCCAGCAGCCAACGGCAGGCGGTTCGGAACACTGAAGCTTTCTTT.

Details on this clone: The sample has other DNA sequences that encode this CDR3 too. The J gene is TRBJ2-5, the V gene TRBV10-2; 7 nucleotides match TRBD1. The junction had 2 bases not matched to a gene; V was cut back by 3 bases and J by 1 base. CDR1 WSHSY and CDR2 SAAADI come from the germline V gene. This CDR3 is 14 amino acids long. The chain's CDR3 is CASSDRGPQETQYF. CDR3 sequence (DNA): TGCGCCAGCAGTGATAGGGGGCCCCAAGAGACCCAGTACTTC.

This clone was seen only a few times. The chain uses TRBV19 and TRBJ2-3; no clear D gene. The CDR3 length is 13 residues. The V gene's germline CDR1 is LNHDA and CDR2 SQIVND (reference sequence). Trimming took off 0 bases at V and 4 bases at J, with 5 bases between the two ends. The CDR3 region is CASSIDPADTQYF. The DNA for the CDR3 is TGTGCCAGTAGTATAGATCCAGCAGATACGCAGTATTTT.

The J gene is TRBJ1-2, the V gene TRBV28, with TRBD1 matching over 7 bases. Germline V lookup: CDR1 MDHEN, CDR2 SYDVKM. Trimming cost V 5 bases and J 7 bases; bases outside gene matches: 10. This CDR3 region has 14 residues. CDR3 DNA sequence: TGTGCCAGCAGTCTTCAACGACAGGGTACTGGCTACACCTTC. As protein: CASSLQRQGTGYTF.

The V gene is TRBV15, the J gene TRBJ1-4; D call uncertain. This CDR3 is built from 16 residues. The germline CDR1 and CDR2 sequences are LNHNV and YYDKDF (reference sequence). V lost 3 bases and J lost 8, with 19 bases in between. The CDR3 here is CATSSGRVGGREKLFF. The CDR3 DNA reads TGTGCCACCAGCAGCGGCCGGGTAGGAGGCAGGGAAAAACTGTTTTTT.

The chain has TRBV5-4 and TRBJ1-2; no clear D gene. CDR3 length: 15 residues. The V end lost 0 bases, the J end lost 2 bases, and 11 bases lay between the germline ends. Looked up from germline, CDR1 is SGHNT and CDR2 is YYREEE (reference sequence). In DNA form, the CDR3 reads TGTGCCAGCAGCTTGGGGGTTGGGGTCAACTATGGCTACACCTTC. Translated, it gives CASSLGVGVNYGYTF.

V usage is TRBV7-9 and J usage is TRBJ1-5, with a possible D match to TRBD1 (5 bases). The length of the CDR3 is 15 residues. CDR1 and CDR2 (germline): SEHNR, FQNEAQ (reference sequence). V lost 0 bases, J lost 0 bases, and 6 bases lay in between. CDR3 region: CASSLAGPSNQPQHF. The DNA for the CDR3 is TGTGCCAGCAGCTTAGCGGGGCCTAGCAATCAGCCCCAGCATTTT. The full variable domain, with the rest looked up from reference TRBV7-9 and TRBJ1-5, is DTGVSQNPRHKITKRGQNVTFRCDPISEHNRLYWYRQTLGQGPEFLTYFQNEAQLEKSRLLSDRFSAERPKGSFSTLEIQRTEQGDSAMYLCASSLAGPSNQPQHFGDGTRLSIL.

This clone was observed a handful of times. This chain uses TRBV28 with TRBJ1-2, with D unresolved. The CDR3 is made up of 14 amino acids. The germline CDR1 and CDR2 sequences are MDHEN and SYDVKM. V lost 6 bases and J 3 bases, leaving 14 bases between the germline ends. The CDR3 sequence is CASRTLPGHYGYTF. CDR3 coding DNA: TGTGCCAGCAGGACACTACCCGGGCACTATGGCTACACCTTC.

This sequence joins TRBV6-6 and TRBJ2-7; D is unclear. The ends were cut back, 6 bases at V and 6 bases at J, with 18 bases in the middle. In germline, CDR1 is MNHNY, CDR2 SVGAGI (reference sequence). This CDR3 is built from 14 residues. This CDR3 reads CASRYHEKSSEQYF. The CDR3 DNA follows: TGTGCCAGCAGGTACCACGAAAAGAGTTCCGAGCAGTACTTC.

This chain connects TRBV4-3 to TRBJ2-3; D uncertain. The V gene's germline CDR1 is LGHNA and CDR2 YSLEER. The CDR3 runs 17 residues. Between the trimmed V and J ends, which lost 0 bases and 0 bases, there was a span of 13 bases. The CDR3 is CASSQDLARYSTDTQYF. CDR3 DNA sequence: TGCGCCAGCAGCCAAGATTTGGCGCGATATAGCACAGATACGCAGTATTTT.

This rearrangement joins TRBV18 to TRBJ1-1, with D unclear. This CDR3 contains 14 residues. Per germline, CDR1 KGHSH and CDR2 LQKENI. The V end was cut by 3 bases, the J end by 5 bases, with 13 bases between. In nucleotides, the CDR3 is TGTGCCAGCTCACCGGTAACCGGGAAAACTGAAGCTTTCTTT. This encodes CASSPVTGKTEAFF. Filled out from reference TRBV18 and TRBJ1-1, the complete variable domain reads NAGVMQNPRHLVRRRGQEARLRCSPMKGHSHVYWYRQLPEEGLKFMVYLQKENIIDESGMPKERFSAEFPKEGPSILRIQQVVRGDSAAYFCASSPVTGKTEAFFGQGTRLTVV.